This T cell receptor (beta chain) was profiled in a study of shared clonotypes between healthy human individuals. This CDR3 spans 16 amino acids. The germline V gene encodes CDR1 LNHDA and CDR2 SQIVND (reference sequence). After removal of 6 bases from V and 2 bases from J, the junction contained 9 bases not matched to a gene. Sequencing was performed with immunoSEQ multiplex PCR; in TCRdb, only in-frame clones are kept and a portion is missing. The sample has hundreds of thousands of clones, 55% to 85% seen once; the top ten hold about 1.8%. The J gene is TRBJ2-3, the V gene TRBV19; 9 bases map to TRBD2. The receptor's source is a woman between 25 and 40 years old in good health. Material for sequencing was memory CD4+ T cells sorted from blood. The subset denotes: CD45RA-negative fraction. CDR3 DNA: TGTGCCAGTAGGGAGCGGGAGGATGGGTACACAGATACGCAGTATTTT. Its protein is CASREREDGYTDTQYF.